A single count supports the clone carrying this T cell receptor beta chain. Its antigen is not known. CDR1 is MNHEY and CDR2 is SMNVEV in the germline V gene (reference sequence). The CDR3 length is 15 residues. V trimming: 6 bases; J trimming: 2 bases; junction bases outside the gene matches: 3. 13 Jbeta primers and 60 Vbeta primers were used for the PCR. The table came from immunoSEQ multiplex PCR; TCRdb's copy has only in-frame clones and leaves some out. Among about 140,000 clones listed, approximately 80% were seen once. This record comes from a study of cytomegalovirus exposure and HLA in healthy donors. Study in general: HLA-typed donors contributed about 85 million unique TCRs, which were held in an early data release.

Notes on the study in general: In a later analysis, at a false discovery rate of 0.05, 16,951 TCR beta sequences were associated with HLA alleles. TCR beta chain V- and J-gene trimming was linked, in a later analysis, to a missense variant in DCLRE1C. As was reported, the HLA-A and HLA-B alleles of most subjects were accurately predicted from TCR beta sequences.

This receptor was obtained from a man aged 40-50 years in good health and CMV-seronegative. What was sequenced was PBMCs. The V and J genes are TRBV27 and TRBJ1-6, with 8 bases fitting TRBD1. CDR3 loop: CASRVTGAYNSPLHF. The DNA of the CDR3 is TGTGCCAGCAGAGTGACAGGGGCCTATAATTCACCCCTCCACTTT.